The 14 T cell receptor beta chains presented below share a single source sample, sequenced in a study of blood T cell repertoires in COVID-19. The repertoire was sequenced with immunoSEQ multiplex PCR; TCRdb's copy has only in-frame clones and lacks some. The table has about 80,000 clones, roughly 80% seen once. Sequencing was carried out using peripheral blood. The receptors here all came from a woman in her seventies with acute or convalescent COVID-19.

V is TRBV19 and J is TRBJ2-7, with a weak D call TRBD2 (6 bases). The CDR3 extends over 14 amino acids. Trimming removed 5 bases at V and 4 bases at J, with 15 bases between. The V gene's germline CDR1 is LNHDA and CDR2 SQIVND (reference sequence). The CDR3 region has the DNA TGTGCCAGTAGTGAGGGAGGCCAAGAGTACGAGCAGTACTTC. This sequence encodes CASSEGGQEYEQYF.

The CDR3 reads CASSENIFHTGELFF. The DNA for the CDR3 is TGTGCCAGCAGTGAAAATATATTTCACACCGGGGAGCTGTTTTTT. V usage is TRBV6-1 and J usage is TRBJ2-2; D is uncertain. The CDR3 totals 15 residues. V dropped 2 bases and J dropped 3 bases, with 10 bases sitting between them. The V gene's germline CDR1 is MNHNS and CDR2 SASEGT.

CDR3 nucleotide sequence: TGTGCCAGTAGTTGGGGGCTATATGGCTACACCTTC. Residues: CASSWGLYGYTF. The rearrangement uses TRBV19 and TRBJ1-2; TRBD1 might be the D (6 bases). The V end lost 5 bases, the J end lost 5 bases, and 9 bases lay between the germline ends. CDR1 and CDR2 (germline): LNHDA, SQIVND (reference sequence). This CDR3 spans 12 amino acids.

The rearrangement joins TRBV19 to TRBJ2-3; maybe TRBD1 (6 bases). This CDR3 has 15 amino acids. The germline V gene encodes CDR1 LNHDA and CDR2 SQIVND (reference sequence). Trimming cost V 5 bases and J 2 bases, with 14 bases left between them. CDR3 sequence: CASSPYRDVTDTQYF. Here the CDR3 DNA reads TGTGCCAGTAGTCCATACAGGGACGTCACAGATACGCAGTATTTT.

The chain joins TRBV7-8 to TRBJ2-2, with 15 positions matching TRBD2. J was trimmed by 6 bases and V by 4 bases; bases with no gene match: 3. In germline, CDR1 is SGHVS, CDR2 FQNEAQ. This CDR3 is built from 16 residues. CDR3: CASSSGLAGGPGELFF. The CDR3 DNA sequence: TGTGCCAGCAGCTCCGGACTAGCGGGAGGGCCCGGGGAGCTGTTTTTT.

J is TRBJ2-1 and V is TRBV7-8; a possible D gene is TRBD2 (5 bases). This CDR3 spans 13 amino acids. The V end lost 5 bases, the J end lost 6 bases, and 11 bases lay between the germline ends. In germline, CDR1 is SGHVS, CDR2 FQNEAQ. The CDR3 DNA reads TGTGCCAGCAGCCGCGGGTTCGGCAATGAGCAGTTCTTC. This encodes CASSRGFGNEQFF. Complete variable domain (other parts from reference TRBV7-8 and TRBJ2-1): GAGVSQSPRYKVAKRGQDVALRCDPISGHVSLFWYQQALGQGPEFLTYFQNEAQLDKSGLPSDRFFAERPEGSVSTLKIQRTQQEDSAVYLCASSRGFGNEQFFGPGTRLTVL.

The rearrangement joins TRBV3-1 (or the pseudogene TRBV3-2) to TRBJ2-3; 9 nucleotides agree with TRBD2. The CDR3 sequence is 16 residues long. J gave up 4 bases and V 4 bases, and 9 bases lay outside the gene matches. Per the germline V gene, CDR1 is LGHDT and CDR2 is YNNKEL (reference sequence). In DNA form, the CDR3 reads TGTGCCAGCAGCCTTGGGGGCGGGAGGGGTTCAGATACGCAGTATTTT. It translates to CASSLGGGRGSDTQYF.

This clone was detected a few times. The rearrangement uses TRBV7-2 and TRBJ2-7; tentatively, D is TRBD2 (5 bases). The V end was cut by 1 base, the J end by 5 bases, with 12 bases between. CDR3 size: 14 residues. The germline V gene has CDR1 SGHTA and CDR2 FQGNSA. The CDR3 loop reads CASSLDGVLDEQYF. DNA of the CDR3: TGTGCCAGCAGCTTAGACGGGGTTCTAGACGAGCAGTACTTC.

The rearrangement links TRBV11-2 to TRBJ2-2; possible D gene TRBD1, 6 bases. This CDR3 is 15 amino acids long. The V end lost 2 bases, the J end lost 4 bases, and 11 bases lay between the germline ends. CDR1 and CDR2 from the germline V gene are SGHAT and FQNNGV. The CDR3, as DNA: TGTGCCAGCAGCTTAAACAGGGCGAGCACCGGGGAGCTGTTTTTT. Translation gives CASSLNRASTGELFF.

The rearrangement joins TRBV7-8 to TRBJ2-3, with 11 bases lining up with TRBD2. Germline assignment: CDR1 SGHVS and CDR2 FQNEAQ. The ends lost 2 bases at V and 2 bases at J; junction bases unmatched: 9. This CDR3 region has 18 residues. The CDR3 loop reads CASSLPSGTSGVTDTQYF. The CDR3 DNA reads TGTGCCAGCAGCTTACCCTCCGGGACTAGCGGAGTCACAGATACGCAGTATTTT. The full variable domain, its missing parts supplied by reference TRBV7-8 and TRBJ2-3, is GAGVSQSPRYKVAKRGQDVALRCDPISGHVSLFWYQQALGQGPEFLTYFQNEAQLDKSGLPSDRFFAERPEGSVSTLKIQRTQQEDSAVYLCASSLPSGTSGVTDTQYFGPGTRLTVL.

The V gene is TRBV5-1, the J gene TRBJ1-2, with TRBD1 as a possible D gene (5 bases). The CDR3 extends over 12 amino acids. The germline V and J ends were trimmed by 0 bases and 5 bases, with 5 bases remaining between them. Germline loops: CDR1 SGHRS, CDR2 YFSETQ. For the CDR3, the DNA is TGCGCCAGCAGCTTGGAGGGGTATGGCTACACCTTC. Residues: CASSLEGYGYTF.

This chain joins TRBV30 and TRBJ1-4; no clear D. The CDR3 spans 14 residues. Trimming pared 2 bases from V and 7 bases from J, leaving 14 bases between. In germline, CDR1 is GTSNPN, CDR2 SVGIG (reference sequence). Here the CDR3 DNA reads TGTGCCTGGAGTTCTATTGGGAGTGCTGAAAAACTGTTTTTT. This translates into CAWSSIGSAEKLFF. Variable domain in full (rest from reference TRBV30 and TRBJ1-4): SQTIHQWPATLVQPVGSPLSLECTVEGTSNPNLYWYRQAAGRGLQLLFYSVGIGQISSEVPQNLSASRPQDRQFILSSKKLLLSDSGFYLCAWSSIGSAEKLFFGSGTQLSVL.

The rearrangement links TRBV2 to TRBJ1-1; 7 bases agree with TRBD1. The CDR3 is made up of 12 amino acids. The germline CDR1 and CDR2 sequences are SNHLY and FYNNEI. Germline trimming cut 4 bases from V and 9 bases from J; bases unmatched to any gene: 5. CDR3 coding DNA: TGTGCCAGCAGTGGGGCGGGACAGAAAGCTTTCTTT. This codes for CASSGAGQKAFF.

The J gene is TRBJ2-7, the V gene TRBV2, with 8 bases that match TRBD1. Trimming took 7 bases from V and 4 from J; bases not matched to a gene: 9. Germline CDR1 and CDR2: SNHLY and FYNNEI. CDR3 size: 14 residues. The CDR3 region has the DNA TGTGCCAGCACTTGGACAGGGATTGGGTACGAGCAGTACTTC. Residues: CASTWTGIGYEQYF.